Below are 20 T cell receptor beta chains sequenced from a single sample in a study of shared clonotypes between healthy human individuals. Assay used: immunoSEQ multiplex PCR; TCRdb lists only in-frame clones, some missing. The table has around 500,000 clones, about 85% seen once; the top ten hold about 12%. Sequencing was done on a sample of PBMCs. The receptors derive from a woman in her forties in good health. Some clones in this sample may be carry-over from other donors' samples.

The chain recombines TRBV6-5 with TRBJ2-7, with 9 nucleotides matching TRBD1. V dropped 0 bases and J dropped 1; count of bases not matched to a gene: 4. The CDR3 has 16 residues. CDR1 and CDR2 from the germline V gene are MNHEY and SVGAGI. CDR3 bases: TGTGCCAGCAGTTACTCGTTGGACAGGGGATCCTACGAGCAGTACTTC. This translates into CASSYSLDRGSYEQYF.

The chain links TRBV30 to TRBJ2-3; 7 positions agree with TRBD1. This CDR3 has 16 residues. V shed 5 bases, J shed 3 bases, and the junction held 14 bases outside the gene matches. CDR1 GTSNPN and CDR2 SVGIG come from the germline V gene (reference sequence). CDR3 loop: CAWGTVEGASTDTQYF. For the CDR3, the DNA is TGTGCCTGGGGTACCGTAGAGGGGGCTTCAACAGATACGCAGTATTTT. Looking up the rest from reference TRBV30 and TRBJ2-3 gives the full variable domain: SQTIHQWPATLVQPVGSPLSLECTVEGTSNPNLYWYRQAAGRGLQLLFYSVGIGQISSEVPQNLSASRPQDRQFILSSKKLLLSDSGFYLCAWGTVEGASTDTQYFGPGTRLTVL.

The V call is TRBV28, the J call TRBJ2-7; 13 bases fit TRBD2. Germline loops: CDR1 MDHEN, CDR2 SYDVKM. CDR3 length: 15 amino acids. With V trimmed by 6 bases and J by 3 bases, 5 bases remained unmatched. This CDR3 reads CASSRGLAGVYEQYF. CDR3 coding DNA: TGTGCCAGCAGCCGAGGACTAGCGGGAGTCTACGAGCAGTACTTC. Filled out from reference TRBV28 and TRBJ2-7, the complete variable domain reads DVKVTQSSRYLVKRTGEKVFLECVQDMDHENMFWYRQDPGLGLRLIYFSYDVKMKEKGDIPEGYSVSREKKERFSLILESASTNQTSMYLCASSRGLAGVYEQYFGPGTRLTVT.

This chain joins TRBV2 and TRBJ2-2; 8 nucleotides align to TRBD1. Germline assignment: CDR1 SNHLY and CDR2 FYNNEI. The V and J ends lost 2 bases and 1 base, in that order; junction bases with no gene match: 3. This CDR3 region has 16 residues. CDR3 region: CASSEMGTGNTGELFF. The CDR3, as DNA: TGTGCCAGCAGTGAAATGGGGACAGGGAACACCGGGGAGCTGTTTTTT. Full variable domain (outside the CDR3, taken from reference TRBV2 and TRBJ2-2): EPEVTQTPSHQVTQMGQEVILRCVPISNHLYFYWYRQILGQKVEFLVSFYNNEISEKSEIFDDQFSVERPDGSNFTLKIRSTKLEDSAMYFCASSEMGTGNTGELFFGEGSRLTVL.

The chain employs TRBV11-3 and TRBJ1-4, with a possible D match to TRBD1 (6 bases). Trimming left V 1 base short and J 8 bases short, with 14 bases between. CDR1 and CDR2 (germline): SGHNT, YENEEA. The CDR3 sequence is 15 residues long. CDR3 protein: CASSLAGAGNEKLFF. Here the CDR3 DNA reads TGTGCCAGCAGCTTAGCGGGGGCGGGGAACGAAAAACTGTTTTTT.

The chain joins TRBV7-6 to TRBJ2-1; D is uncertain. V was pared by 2 bases and J by 0 bases, with 14 bases between. This CDR3 has 17 amino acids. The germline gives CDR1 SGHVS, CDR2 FNYEAQ. CDR3 nucleotides: TGTGCCAGCAGCTTAACACTGCAACTCGACTCCTACAATGAGCAGTTCTTC. Its translation: CASSLTLQLDSYNEQFF.

The chain recombines TRBV2 with TRBJ1-1; D unresolved. Trimming cost V 3 bases and J 8 bases, with 7 bases left between them. Germline V gene data show CDR1 as SNHLY and CDR2 as FYNNEI. The CDR3 length is 11 residues. The CDR3 loop is CASSDSPEAFF. The CDR3 DNA sequence: TGTGCCAGCAGTGACAGCCCCGAAGCTTTCTTT.

As concerns this clone: A far more abundant clone sits one base away, making this likely a read error. The chain carries TRBV29-1 and TRBJ2-2; D remains unclear. The CDR3 runs 14 residues. The germline gives CDR1 SQVTM, CDR2 ANQGSEA. The CDR3 is CSAAVGPNTVELFF. The CDR3 DNA is TGCAGCGCGGCTGTGGGTCCGAACACCGTGGAGCTGTTTTTT.

A single count supports this clone. Other DNA variants within this sample encode the same CDR3. V usage is TRBV18 and J usage is TRBJ2-7, with 7 bases fitting TRBD1. CDR3 length equals 13 residues. J lost 3 bases, V lost 2 bases, and 1 base had no gene match. CDR1 KGHSH and CDR2 LQKENI come from the germline V gene. This chain's CDR3 is CASSPSGGYEQYF. In DNA, the CDR3 is TGTGCCAGCTCACCATCAGGGGGCTACGAGCAGTACTTC.

This rearrangement joins TRBV2 to TRBJ1-4; D gene unclear. This CDR3 contains 16 residues. V was clipped by 7 bases and J by 8 bases, with 23 bases between them. CDR1 is SNHLY and CDR2 is FYNNEI in the germline V gene. Here the CDR3 DNA reads TGTGCCAGCAAAGCTAGGAGGGAAAGCCCTGGCGAAAAACTGTTTTTT. Its protein is CASKARRESPGEKLFF. The full variable domain, completed using reference TRBV2 and TRBJ1-4, is EPEVTQTPSHQVTQMGQEVILRCVPISNHLYFYWYRQILGQKVEFLVSFYNNEISEKSEIFDDQFSVERPDGSNFTLKIRSTKLEDSAMYFCASKARRESPGEKLFFGSGTQLSVL.

V usage is TRBV28 and J usage is TRBJ1-5, with D unresolved. Trimming removed 6 bases at V and 4 bases at J, with 16 bases between. Germline V gene data show CDR1 as MDHEN and CDR2 as SYDVKM. The CDR3 contains 15 residues. The CDR3 region is CASRGGGLRNQPQHF. In DNA form, the CDR3 reads TGTGCCAGCAGGGGAGGAGGCCTTCGAAATCAGCCCCAGCATTTT.

To note about this clone: A far larger clone is one base from this, pointing to a likely read error. The chain combines TRBV6-1 with TRBJ2-5, with D maybe TRBD2 (6 bases). Germline loops: CDR1 MNHNS, CDR2 SASEGT. Trimming stripped 3 bases from V and 2 bases from J, with 16 bases between. This CDR3 region has 16 residues. The CDR3 loop is CASSDALVAAQETQYF. For the CDR3, the DNA is TGTGCCAGCAGTGACGCCCTAGTAGCGGCACAAGAGACCCAGTACTTC.

On this clone: This likely came from a read error, as a far larger clone is one base away. This sequence joins TRBV4-2 and TRBJ2-1, with 11 bases aligning to TRBD2. CDR1 is LGHNA, CDR2 YNFKEQ, per germline. The CDR3 length is 18 residues. CDR3 residues: CACSQDGGLAGGYNEQFF. CDR3 DNA: TGTGCCTGCAGCCAAGATGGGGGGTTAGCGGGAGGGTACAATGAGCAGTTCTTC.

This clone was recorded a few times. A far larger clone lies a single base away; this is likely a read error. The rearrangement links TRBV7-6 to TRBJ1-1; D is unclear. The germline CDR1 and CDR2 sequences are SGHVS and FNYEAQ. This CDR3 spans 12 amino acids. V was shortened by 1 base and J by 2 bases, with 2 bases between the two germline ends. The CDR3 DNA sequence: TGTGCCAGCAGCTTAGTCAACACTGAAGCTTTCTTT. Its translation is CASSLVNTEAFF.

This chain links TRBV6-1 with TRBJ1-2; TRBD1 aligns across 8 bases. The junction had 5 bases not matched to a gene; V was cut back by 6 bases and J by 8 bases. The length of the CDR3 is 12 residues. Germline V gene sequence: CDR1 MNHNS, CDR2 SASEGT. CDR3 nucleotides: TGTGCCAGCAGGGACAGGGAGTTCGGCTACACCTTC. It codes for CASRDREFGYTF.

The V gene is TRBV18, the J gene TRBJ1-2; D gene uncertain. Trimming took 3 bases from V and 5 from J, leaving 10 bases between them. This CDR3 spans 13 amino acids. Germline-derived CDR1 and CDR2 are KGHSH and LQKENI. Written as DNA, the CDR3 is TGTGCCAGCTCACCGGCGGACCGGTATGGCTACACCTTC. Amino acid sequence: CASSPADRYGYTF.

The chain uses TRBV30 and TRBJ2-2; TRBD1 matches 7 bases. Germline CDR1 is GTSNPN and CDR2 is SVGIG (reference sequence). The CDR3 extends over 14 amino acids. Trimming took 4 bases from V and 1 from J; bases not matched to a gene: 3. CDR3 coding DNA: TGTGCCTGGAAGGGGGCCTGGAACACCGGGGAGCTGTTTTTT. It is translated as CAWKGAWNTGELFF.

On this clone: Given a far larger clone just one base away, this is likely a sequencing read error. Other DNA variants within this sample encode the same CDR3. The chain joins TRBV10-3 to TRBJ2-3; tentatively, D is TRBD1 or TRBD2 (6 bases each). V was shortened by 4 bases and J by 0 bases, with 11 bases between the two germline ends. Per the germline V gene, CDR1 is ENHRY and CDR2 is SYGVKD. This CDR3 has 15 amino acids. CDR3 region: CAISAKGGSTDTQYF. Written as DNA, the CDR3 is TGTGCCATCAGTGCAAAGGGGGGAAGCACAGATACGCAGTATTTT.

Only one count was recorded for this clone. This rearrangement joins TRBV29-1 to TRBJ2-7, with 9 bases aligning to TRBD1. CDR3 length: 14 amino acids. Germline CDR1 SQVTM, CDR2 ANQGSEA. V lost 6 bases, J lost 2 bases, and 8 bases stayed unmatched. The CDR3 protein is CSVIPGQGTYEQYF. The CDR3, as DNA: TGCAGCGTAATCCCGGGACAGGGAACCTACGAGCAGTACTTC.

The rearrangement uses TRBV11-2 and TRBJ2-1, with TRBD2 identical over 7 bases. With V trimmed by 4 bases and J by 9 bases, 6 bases remained unmatched. Germline V lookup: CDR1 SGHAT, CDR2 FQNNGV. This CDR3 is 13 amino acids long. For the CDR3, the DNA is TGTGCCAGCAGCTCGGGACTATTCAGTGAGCAGTTCTTC. It translates to CASSSGLFSEQFF.